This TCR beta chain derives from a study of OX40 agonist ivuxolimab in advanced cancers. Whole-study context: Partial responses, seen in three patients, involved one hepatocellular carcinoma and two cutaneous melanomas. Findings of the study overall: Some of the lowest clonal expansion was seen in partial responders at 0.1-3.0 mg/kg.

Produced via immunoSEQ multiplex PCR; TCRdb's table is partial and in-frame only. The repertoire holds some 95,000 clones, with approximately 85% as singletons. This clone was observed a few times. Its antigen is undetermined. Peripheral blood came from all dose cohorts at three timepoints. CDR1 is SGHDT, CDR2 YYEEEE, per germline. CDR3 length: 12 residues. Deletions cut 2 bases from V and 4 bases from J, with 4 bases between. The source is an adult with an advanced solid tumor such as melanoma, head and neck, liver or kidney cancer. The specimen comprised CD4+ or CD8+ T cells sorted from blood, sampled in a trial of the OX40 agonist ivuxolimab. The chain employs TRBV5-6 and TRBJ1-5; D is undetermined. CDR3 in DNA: TGTGCCAGCAGCTTACCGAATCAGCCCCAGCATTTT. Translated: CASSLPNQPQHF.